The entry that follows covers one T cell receptor (beta chain) sequence. Its specificity is unknown. This sample stems from a study of cytomegalovirus exposure and HLA in healthy donors. Broader study findings: Published work reported that the classifier diagnosed cytomegalovirus status with high specificity and sensitivity. Overall, approximately 180 TCR beta chains were annotated as cytomegalovirus-associated. Testing in vitro showed a few CMV-associated chains specific for CMV antigens.

This table comes from immunoSEQ multiplex PCR, and its TCRdb copy is limited to in-frame clones, with some not included. The repertoire includes 190,000 or so clones, about 80% of them detected once, and around 2.8% sits in the top ten. The CDR3 contains 16 residues. CDR1 is SGDLS, CDR2 YYNGEE, per germline. The junction had 11 bases not matched to a gene; V was cut back by 4 bases and J by 2 bases. Donors were drawn from the approximately 130-subject validation cohort, separate from the approximately 620-subject first cohort. The TCR sequence derives from a woman under 30 in good health and CMV-seropositive. J is TRBJ1-1 and V is TRBV9; 7 bases align to TRBD1. The specimen sequenced was PBMCs. The CDR3 DNA follows: TGTGCCAGCAGCATACACTCCGGGACAGCTAACACTGAAGCTTTCTTT. This gives the protein CASSIHSGTANTEAFF.